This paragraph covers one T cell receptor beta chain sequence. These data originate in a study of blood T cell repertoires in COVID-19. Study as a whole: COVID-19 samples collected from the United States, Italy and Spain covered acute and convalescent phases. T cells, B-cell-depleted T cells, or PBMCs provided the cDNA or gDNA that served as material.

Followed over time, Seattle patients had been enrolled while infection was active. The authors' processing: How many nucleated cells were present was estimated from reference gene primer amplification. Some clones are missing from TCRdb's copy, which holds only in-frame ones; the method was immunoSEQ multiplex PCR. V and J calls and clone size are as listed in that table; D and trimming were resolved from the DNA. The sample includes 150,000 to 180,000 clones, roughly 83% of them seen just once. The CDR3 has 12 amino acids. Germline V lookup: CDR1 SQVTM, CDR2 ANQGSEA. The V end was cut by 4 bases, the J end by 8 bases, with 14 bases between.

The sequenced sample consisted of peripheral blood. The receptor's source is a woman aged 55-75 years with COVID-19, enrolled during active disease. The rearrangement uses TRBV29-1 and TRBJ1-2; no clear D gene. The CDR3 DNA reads TGCAGCGTTGGCCTCTCCGGGTACGGCTACACCTTC. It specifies CSVGLSGYGYTF.